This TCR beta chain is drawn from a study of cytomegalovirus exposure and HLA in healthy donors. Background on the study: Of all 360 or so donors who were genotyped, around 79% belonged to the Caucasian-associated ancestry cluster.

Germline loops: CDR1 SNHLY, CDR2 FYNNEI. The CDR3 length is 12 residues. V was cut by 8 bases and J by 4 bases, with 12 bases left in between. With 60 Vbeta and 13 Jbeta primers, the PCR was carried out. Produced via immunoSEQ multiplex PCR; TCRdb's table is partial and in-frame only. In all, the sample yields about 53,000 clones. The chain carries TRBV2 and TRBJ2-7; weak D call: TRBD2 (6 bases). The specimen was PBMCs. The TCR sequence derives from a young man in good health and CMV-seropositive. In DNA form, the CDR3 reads TGTGCCAGCCGACGGGAGTCTTACGAGCAGTACTTC. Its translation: CASRRESYEQYF. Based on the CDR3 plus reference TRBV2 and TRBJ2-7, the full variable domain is EPEVTQTPSHQVTQMGQEVILRCVPISNHLYFYWYRQILGQKVEFLVSFYNNEISEKSEIFDDQFSVERPDGSNFTLKIRSTKLEDSAMYFCASRRESYEQYFGPGTRLTVT.